This T cell receptor (beta chain) was captured by sequencing in a study of T cell responses to AZD1222 COVID-19 vaccine. General study findings and limits: Baseline serology detected seropositivity in only six or seven AZD1222 recipients. Nearly half of the spike-specific TCRs reportedly recognize variant regions that carry no mutations. Spike-specific TCR repertoires showed rising breadth and depth after two AZD1222 doses.

Germline V gene data show CDR1 as SGHTA and CDR2 as FQGNSA. V was trimmed by 4 bases and J by 6 bases, leaving 13 bases between them. The CDR3 consists of 14 residues. The method was immunoSEQ multiplex PCR; TCRdb's version includes in-frame clones alone and lacks a portion of them. The repertoire has 130,000 to 150,000 clones, around 87% of them found once; the top ten carry roughly 1.7%. Comment on this clone: No antigen is known for it.

Sample: peripheral blood, taken on day 0 of AZD1222 vaccination. The source of this sequence is an adult in good health. The chain joins TRBV7-2 to TRBJ2-1; D perhaps matches TRBD2 (6 bases). CDR3 DNA sequence: TGTGCCAGCAGCTACGGGACTTCGCTCAATGAGCAGTTCTTC. It specifies CASSYGTSLNEQFF.